Presented here are 15 T cell receptor beta chains from one specimen sequenced in a study of Graves' ophthalmopathy and Graves' hyperthyroidism. The study amplified TCR beta CDR3 regions using RNA transcripts. First-round RT-PCR relied on HTBI primers, and a second-round multiplex PCR came next. TCRdb reprocessed the multiplex PCR reads with MiXCR, giving one entry per CDR3 protein. The sample has about 400,000 distinct CDR3 sequences; 20% to 25% are singletons. The sequenced material came from peripheral blood. The receptors were gathered from a woman aged 18-35 years with stable Graves' hyperthyroidism.

This clonotype showed up many times. The chain couples TRBV29-1 to TRBJ2-7; D is unclear. Per the germline V gene, CDR1 is SQVTM and CDR2 is ANQGSEA. Trimming removed 7 bases from V and 4 bases from J, with 11 bases in between. CDR3 length: 11 residues. CDR3 sequence reads: CSAGKGYEQYF. The CDR3 DNA reads TGCAGCGCTGGAAAGGGTTACGAGCAGTACTTC.

This clonotype was seen once. The chain recombines TRBV19 with TRBJ1-5, with D unresolved. Germline assignment: CDR1 LNHDA and CDR2 SQIVND (reference sequence). V gave up 11 bases and J gave up 6 bases, with 11 bases separating them. This CDR3 region has 11 residues. In DNA, the CDR3 is TGTGCCCCTCCACCAAGTCAGCCCCAGCATTTT. Translated: CAPPPSQPQHF.

The chain carries TRBV30 and TRBJ1-2; D may be TRBD1 (6 bases). Between the trimmed V and J ends, which lost 2 bases and 0 bases, there was a span of 10 bases. Germline V gene sequence: CDR1 GTSNPN, CDR2 SVGIG (reference sequence). The CDR3 runs to 14 residues. CDR3 sequence reads: CAWSRTDANYGYTF. CDR3 nucleotides: TGTGCCTGGAGTAGGACAGACGCTAACTATGGCTACACCTTC.

This clonotype was recorded at least ten times. V usage is TRBV20-1 and J usage is TRBJ2-7; D is undetermined. Trimming removed 4 bases at V and 2 bases at J, with 9 bases between. This CDR3 spans 12 amino acids. Germline V gene data show CDR1 as DFQATT and CDR2 as SNEGSKA (reference sequence). The CDR3, as DNA: TGCAGTGCTAAGGACGGTCCCTACGAGCAGTACTTC. It yields the protein CSAKDGPYEQYF.

At least ten counts were recorded for this clonotype. The chain combines TRBV25-1 with TRBJ2-7; D possibly corresponds to TRBD1 (5 bases). Trimming removed 0 bases at V and 4 bases at J, with 7 bases between. Germline loops: CDR1 MGHDK, CDR2 SYGVNS. This CDR3 contains 13 residues. The CDR3 region has the DNA TGTGCCAGCAGTGAATACTCAGGGTACGAGCAGTACTTC. Translated, it gives CASSEYSGYEQYF.

This clonotype came up many times. The rearrangement joins TRBV28 to TRBJ1-2; 7 nucleotides match TRBD1. This CDR3 spans 14 amino acids. The V and J ends lost 2 bases and 2 bases, in that order; junction bases with no gene match: 2. CDR1 and CDR2 (germline): MDHEN, SYDVKM. The CDR3 spells CASSLPGGNYGYTF. The CDR3, as DNA: TGTGCCAGCAGTTTACCAGGGGGGAACTATGGCTACACCTTC.

CDR3 bases: TGCAGTGCTAGAGATGTTCCTCCTAACTATGGCTACACCTTC. It encodes CSARDVPPNYGYTF. The chain uses TRBV20-1 and TRBJ1-2, with no clear D. Germline loops: CDR1 DFQATT, CDR2 SNEGSKA (reference sequence). The CDR3 is 14 residues long. The V and J ends lost 0 bases and 0 bases respectively, with 8 bases between them.

There are many counts of this clonotype. The chain uses TRBV5-1 and TRBJ1-2, with D possibly being TRBD1 (5 bases). In germline, CDR1 is SGHRS, CDR2 YFSETQ. With 4 bases removed from V and 9 bases from J, the gap between germline ends came to 13 bases. This CDR3 comprises 12 residues. CDR3 sequence reads: CASSEGIRSYTF. Written as DNA, the CDR3 is TGCGCCAGCAGCGAGGGGATACGGAGCTACACCTTC.

This clonotype showed up many times. The chain carries TRBV9 and TRBJ2-2, with 7 bases fitting TRBD2. Losses at the gene ends were 7 bases for V and 4 bases for J; bases not matched to a gene: 13. CDR3 length: 16 residues. Germline V gives CDR1 SGDLS, CDR2 YYNGEE. The CDR3 bases are TGTGCCAGCGGCTCCCCCCGGACTAGATCCACCGGGGAGCTGTTTTTT. This translates into CASGSPRTRSTGELFF.

This clonotype appeared many times. The genes are TRBV15 and TRBJ2-5; D is undetermined. Germline CDR1 and CDR2: LNHNV and YYDKDF (reference sequence). The CDR3 length is 15 residues. The V end lost 0 bases, the J end lost 6 bases, and 14 bases lay between the germline ends. The CDR3 DNA sequence: TGTGCCACCAGCAGAGATTGGCCAGGAATTCAGACCCAGTACTTC. The encoded protein is CATSRDWPGIQTQYF.

This clonotype appeared many times. This chain joins TRBV7-2 and TRBJ2-2, with 12 bases aligning to TRBD2. V was clipped by 5 bases and J by 8 bases; unmatched bases: 6. Germline CDR1 reads SGHTA; CDR2 reads FQGNSA. The CDR3 extends over 15 amino acids. CDR3 bases: TGTGCCAGCAGCCACCGACTAGCGGGAGAGGGGGAGCTGTTTTTT. Translated, it gives CASSHRLAGEGELFF.

This clonotype was recorded at least ten times. The genes are TRBV6-2 or TRBV6-3 and TRBJ1-2; D is unresolved. The CDR3 is 13 amino acids. Germline loops: CDR1 MNHEY, CDR2 SVGEGT. V lost 0 bases and J lost 3, with 5 bases in between. The CDR3 coding sequence is TGTGCCAGCAGTTACTCGATGGACTATGGCTACACCTTC. Its translation: CASSYSMDYGYTF.

The rearrangement joins TRBV12-3 or TRBV12-4 to TRBJ2-7; no clear D. The CDR3 contains 14 residues. Trimming removed 3 bases at V and 0 bases at J, with 9 bases between. This chain's CDR3 is CASSFFRSSYEQYF. Here the CDR3 DNA reads TGTGCCAGCAGTTTCTTCAGGAGCTCCTACGAGCAGTACTTC.

The chain is built from TRBV29-1 and TRBJ2-2; TRBD2 matches 15 bases. The germline V gene encodes CDR1 SQVTM and CDR2 ANQGSEA. This CDR3 spans 17 amino acids. Losses at the gene ends were 7 bases for V and 6 bases for J; bases not matched to a gene: 12. The CDR3 sequence: CSAKLLGLAGGSGELFF. The DNA for the CDR3 is TGCAGCGCCAAACTCCTGGGACTAGCGGGAGGATCCGGGGAGCTGTTTTTT.

The chain couples TRBV29-1 to TRBJ2-7, with 13 bases fitting TRBD2. The CDR3 extends over 17 amino acids. J lost 4 bases, V lost 7 bases, and 16 bases had no gene match. Germline CDR1 is SQVTM and CDR2 is ANQGSEA. The CDR3 loop is CSANKGPLTSGRYEQYF. In nucleotides, the CDR3 is TGCAGCGCCAATAAGGGCCCGTTGACTAGCGGGAGGTACGAGCAGTACTTC.